The T cell receptor beta chain described here comes from a study of blood T cells in healthy people across ages. Trimming removed 6 bases at V and 5 bases at J, with 10 bases between. Germline loops: CDR1 ENHRY, CDR2 SYGVKD. This CDR3 contains 12 residues. This clonotype was found many times. Then a second PCR, running roughly 6 to 12 cycles, was carried out with a sample-barcoded 5' primer and a J-beta primer mix. TCRdb redid the calling of the 5' RACE reads with MiXCR, one entry per CDR3 protein. This sample has about 1.6 million distinct CDR3 sequences, with roughly 32% found just once. Every sample had a minimum of 6 million PBMCs isolated.

The origin of this receptor is a woman in her thirties in good health. The chain uses TRBV10-3 and TRBJ2-5; D is perhaps TRBD1 (6 bases). Sequencing was performed on blood. In DNA form, the CDR3 reads TGTGCCATCAGCCAGGGGAGTGAGACCCAGTACTTC. Protein: CAISQGSETQYF.